The rows below give T cell receptor beta chains drawn from one sample of a study of blood T cells in healthy people across ages. TCRdb fed the 5' RACE reads into MiXCR, producing one record per CDR3 protein. The table shows 1.5 million to 2 million distinct CDR3 sequences, with about 50% occurring only once. Sequencing was carried out using blood. These receptors all stem from a woman between 40 and 55 years old in good health. Each CDR3 is given with its conserved first and last residue. The D gene is left open where the match is weak. Clone size is given for some rows only: seen once, a few or many times, or a class if the clone is expanded.

>TRBJ2-5|NA|NA|TRBV7-2
TGTGCCAGCAGCGATATCGGGACAATTCAAGAGACCCAGTACTTC
CASSDIGTIQETQYF
>TRBJ2-2|few|NA|TRBV18
TGTGCCAGCTCACCAGCCGGGGAGCTGTTTTTT
CASSPAGELFF
>TRBJ2-5|few|NA|TRBV11-2
TGTGCCAGCAGCCAATGGAGGCACCCAGTCGGGACCCAGTACTTC
CASSQWRHPVGTQYF
>TRBJ1-2|few|NA|TRBV27
TGTGCCAGCAGCCTTCTAGGGGGAGCCGGTGGCTACACCTTC
CASSLLGGAGGYTF
>TRBJ2-1|NA|NA|TRBV20-1
TGCAGTGCTAGAGTCCTGAATGAGCAGTTCTTC
CSARVLNEQFF
>TRBJ2-5|NA|NA|TRBV24-1
TGTGCCACCGAGAAAACGGCTGGGGGCAGGGAGACCCAGTACTTC
CATEKTAGGRETQYF
>TRBJ1-5|NA|NA|TRBV6-2/TRBV6-3
TGTGCCAGCAGCACTGGACGGGGACGCAATCAGCCCCAGCATTTT
CASSTGRGRNQPQHF
>TRBJ2-5|NA|NA|TRBV18
TGTGCCAGCTCACTTCACACAGGAAGAGAGACCCAGTACTTC
CASSLHTGRETQYF
>TRBJ2-7|once|TRBD1|TRBV20-1
TGCAGTGCTAAGCTTACAGGGGTGGGCTACGAGCAGTACTTC
CSAKLTGVGYEQYF
>TRBJ2-5|few|TRBD2|TRBV20-1
TGCAGTGCTAGGTTGTTGGCGGGGGAGGAGACCCAGTACTTC
CSARLLAGEETQYF
>TRBJ2-3|NA|NA|TRBV7-6
TGTGCCAGCAGCTTGGTAGGGGACCTAGGCACAGATACGCAGTATTTT
CASSLVGDLGTDTQYF
>TRBJ1-2|NA|NA|TRBV14
TGTGCCAGCAGCTCTCTCCCCGGTCCTGGGGCCTATGGCTACACCTTC
CASSSLPGPGAYGYTF
>TRBJ2-1|NA|TRBD2|TRBV6-1
TGTGCCAGCAGGGAAACTAGCGGGGGTTCCAATGAGCAGTTCTTC
CASRETSGGSNEQFF
>TRBJ1-2|NA|TRBD1|TRBV7-9
TGTGCCAGCAGCACCCGGGACAGAGACTATGGCTACACCTTC
CASSTRDRDYGYTF
>TRBJ2-1|NA|NA|TRBV21-1
TGTGCCAGCACCGGGGTGGAAGGCTACAATGAGCAGTTCTTC
CASTGVEGYNEQFF
>TRBJ2-1|few|NA|TRBV20-1
TGCAGTGCTAGAGGGATAGCGGTCACGGAGCAGTTCTTC
CSARGIAVTEQFF
>TRBJ1-6|NA|NA|TRBV4-2
TGTGCCAGCAGCCAAACGGGACCTATGGCTTCACCCCTCCACTTT
CASSQTGPMASPLHF
>TRBJ2-1|once|TRBD2|TRBV28
TGTGCCACCCAACTAGCGGGGGGGCAGAATGAGCAGTTCTTC
CATQLAGGQNEQFF
>TRBJ2-6|NA|TRBD1|TRBV3-1
TGTGCCAGCAGCCAAGCTTCCCTTTCTCCACGGACAGGTCCAAGCTCTGGGGCCAACGTCCTGACTTTC
CASSQASLSPRTGPSSGANVLTF
>TRBJ2-1|NA|NA|TRBV10-2
TGCGCCAGCAGTCTGACAGACTTGGATGAGCAGTTCTTC
CASSLTDLDEQFF
>TRBJ2-3|many|TRBD2|TRBV7-2
TGTGCCAGCAGGCGTACTAGCGGCAGCACAGATACGCAGTATTTT
CASRRTSGSTDTQYF
>TRBJ2-1|few|NA|TRBV29-1
TGCAGCGTAGGAGGACGGAGCTCCTACAATGAGCAGTTCTTC
CSVGGRSSYNEQFF
>TRBJ2-3|NA|NA|TRBV29-1
TGCAGCGTTGACGGAGGGGCCCGCACAGATACGCAGTATTTT
CSVDGGARTDTQYF
>TRBJ1-1|NA|TRBD1|TRBV4-3
TGCGCCAGCAGCCAAGATTACAGGGGGCCCGCTGAAGCTTTCTTT
CASSQDYRGPAEAFF
>TRBJ1-5|few|NA|TRBV5-5
TGTGCCAGCAGCTTGCCCCAGCCCCAGCATTTT
CASSLPQPQHF
>TRBJ2-2|NA|NA|TRBV27
TGTGCCAGCAGCCCCAGGGGTTACACCGGGGAGCTGTTTTTT
CASSPRGYTGELFF
>TRBJ2-7|NA|NA|TRBV2
TGTGCCAGCAGTGACCGGTCATCGAGGCACGAGCAGTACTTC
CASSDRSSRHEQYF
>TRBJ1-2|NA|TRBD1|TRBV27
TGTGCCAGCAGTTTGGTAGCAGGGGGAGTGGATGGCTACACCTTC
CASSLVAGGVDGYTF
>TRBJ2-5|NA|TRBD2|TRBV6-1
TGTGCCAGCAGTGAACTCTTTCGTCAGCGGGGGGGGAAAGAGACCCAGTACTTC
CASSELFRQRGGKETQYF
>TRBJ1-5|once|NA|TRBV15
TGTGCCACCAGCAGAGATCCGGGTTACTGGCCCCAGCATTTT
CATSRDPGYWPQHF
>TRBJ2-5|NA|TRBD2|TRBV20-1
TGCAGTGCTATCCGACTAGCGGGAGGGCTTGGGCGGGAGACCCAGTACTTC
CSAIRLAGGLGRETQYF
>TRBJ2-7|NA|NA|TRBV20-1
TGCAGTGCTCCGGGGGACACCTACTACGAGCAGTACTTC
CSAPGDTYYEQYF
>TRBJ1-4|few|NA|TRBV29-1
TGCAGCGGGGCCGTTAATGAAAAACTGTTTTTT
CSGAVNEKLFF
>TRBJ2-7|NA|TRBD1|TRBV20-1
TGCAGTGCTGGAGGGACAGGGGGTTACTCCTACGAGCAGTACTTC
CSAGGTGGYSYEQYF
>TRBJ2-1|NA|TRBD1|TRBV28
TGTGCCAGCAGTTTATGGGGTGGGGGACAGGGTTACAATGAGCAGTTCTTC
CASSLWGGGQGYNEQFF
>TRBJ2-4|NA|TRBD2|TRBV20-1
TGCAGCCCTCTTTTAGCGGGGGTAGACATTCAGTACTTC
CSPLLAGVDIQYF
>TRBJ2-3|few|TRBD2|TRBV6-6
TGTGCCAGCAGAAAAGCGGGAACGTCCAGCACAGATACGCAGTATTTT
CASRKAGTSSTDTQYF
>TRBJ2-5|few|TRBD2|TRBV3-1
TGTGCCAGCAGCCGGACTAGCGGGGAAGAGACCCAGTACTTC
CASSRTSGEETQYF
>TRBJ1-2|NA|NA|TRBV28
TGTGCCAGCAGACACCCCGGGTCTGCTAACTATGGCTACACCTTC
CASRHPGSANYGYTF
>TRBJ1-2|NA|NA|TRBV6-5
TGTGCCAGCCGAAGGGACACTCTGGGCGTAGGTGGCTACACCTTC
CASRRDTLGVGGYTF
>TRBJ1-5|NA|NA|TRBV20-1
TGCAGTGCTAGAGATCCGGGGTCGGGCAATCAGCCCCAGCATTTT
CSARDPGSGNQPQHF